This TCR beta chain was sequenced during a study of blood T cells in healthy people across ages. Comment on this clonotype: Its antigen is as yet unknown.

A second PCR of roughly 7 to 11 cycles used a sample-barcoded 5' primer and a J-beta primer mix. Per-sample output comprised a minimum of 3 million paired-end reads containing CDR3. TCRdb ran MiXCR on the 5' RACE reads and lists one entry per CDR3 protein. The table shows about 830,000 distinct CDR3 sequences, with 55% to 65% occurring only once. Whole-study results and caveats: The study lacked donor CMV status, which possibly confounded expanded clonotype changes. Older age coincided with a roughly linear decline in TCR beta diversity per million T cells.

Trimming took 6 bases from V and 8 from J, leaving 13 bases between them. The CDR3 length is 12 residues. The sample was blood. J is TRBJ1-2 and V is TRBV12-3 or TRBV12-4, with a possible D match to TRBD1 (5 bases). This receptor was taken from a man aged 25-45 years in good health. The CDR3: CASRPDTSGYTF. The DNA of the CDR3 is TGTGCCAGCAGACCGGACACGAGCGGCTACACCTTC.